Sequencing of this TCR beta chain was carried out in a study of T-cell memory formation after mild COVID-19. With 5 bases removed from V and 8 bases from J, the gap between germline ends came to 15 bases. This CDR3 comprises 13 residues. CDR1 and CDR2 from the germline V gene are SGHTA and FQGNSA. Study-wide results and limits: Clones from the second wave (peaking day 37) had unconfirmed SARS-CoV-2 specificity. Those CD4+ clones that contracted were mainly in CM and EM (CD8+ ones in EMRA). There was a balanced CD4/CD8 profile in clones contracting day 15 to 85, and later expanders leaned CD4+. In pre-infection memory, a portion of responding clones appeared, which suggested that cross-reactive memory joined.

This clonotype appeared many times. Its matching antigen is unknown. TCRdb analysed the 5' RACE reads with MiXCR anew, one entry per CDR3 protein. Among under 300,000 distinct CDR3 sequences listed, approximately 9% were seen once. Sequenced material: PBMCs or a T cell subset sorted from them (not recorded which). The source is a man between 18 and 35 years old who had mild COVID-19 (a few samples of this study predate the infection). Cell type and time point are not known. V and J are TRBV7-2 and TRBJ1-2, with D unclear. CDR3 region: CASSPRGQLGYTF. The CDR3 DNA follows: TGTGCCAGCAGCCCCCGAGGGCAGCTCGGCTACACCTTC.